The T cell receptor (beta chain) described here comes from a study of tumor-infiltrating lymphocytes in primary liver carcinoma. Study as a whole: Between roughly 4.2 and 10 cm across, the tumors were all of stage T1-T3 N0M0. Notes on the study in general: Tumor top-250-clone fractions significantly exceeded those of blood (p = 0.039). Tumor-adjacent and tumor-blood pairs shared a smaller degree of overlap than tumor region pairs.

Alongside blood RNA obtained from unsorted whole blood, germline DNA was also extracted. These patients lived with chronic HBV infection and had never been treated. V gave up 2 bases and J gave up 11 bases, with 18 bases separating them. This CDR3 is built from 14 residues. The germline CDR1 and CDR2 sequences are MNHNS and SASEGT. cDNA specific to TCR beta was made from about 550 ng of total RNA, with a constant-region primer employed for priming. Researchers made the TCR beta libraries by running three nested multiplex PCR rounds with slightly modified ARM-PCR. Use of TRBV1-TRBV30 forward primers with a C-beta reverse primer characterized the first two PCR rounds, which lasted about 9 cycles each. In TCRdb, the multiplex PCR reads were re-called with MiXCR into one record per CDR3 protein. The table shows about 310,000 distinct CDR3 sequences, with 50% to 60% occurring only once. About this clonotype: The antigen is undetermined.

The specimen sequenced was peripheral blood. The rearrangement uses TRBV6-1 and TRBJ1-2; D is unresolved. This sequence originates from a woman aged 25-40 years with primary liver carcinoma and hepatitis B virus infection. The CDR3 bases are TGTGCCAGCAGTGAAATAAGACGGGCTGAACGTTACACCTTC. This encodes CASSEIRRAERYTF.